The 31 T cell receptor beta chains below come from one sample, sequenced in a study of a mutant IDH1 vaccine in newly diagnosed glioma. Generated by immunoSEQ multiplex PCR, the TCRdb table keeps only in-frame clones and is missing some. The profile shows approximately 92,000 clones, about 82% of them singletons. Time point reported: baseline, week 1 (first vaccination visit). Treatment indicated: pre-vaccination baseline after standard-of-care therapy. Here the sequenced sample was PBMCs, taken from a glioma patient treated with radiotherapy, temozolomide or both. Receptors originate from a man in his forties with glioma.

The chain joins TRBV4-3 to TRBJ2-7; D might be TRBD2 (6 bases). CDR3 length: 13 amino acids. Germline CDR1 and CDR2: LGHNA and YSLEER. Trimming stripped 0 bases from V and 8 bases from J, with 11 bases between. CDR3 protein: CASSQDGGLKQYF. The CDR3 region has the DNA TGCGCCAGCAGCCAAGATGGGGGGTTGAAGCAGTACTTC.

The chain combines TRBV5-1 with TRBJ2-7; 9 positions match TRBD1. The trim removed 2 bases at V and 5 bases at J, leaving 5 bases unmatched. Per the germline V gene, CDR1 is SGHRS and CDR2 is YFSETQ. There are 14 residues in the CDR3. As DNA, the CDR3 is TGCGCCAGCAGCTTTTCGGGACAGGGTGACGAGCAGTACTTC. Translated, it gives CASSFSGQGDEQYF.

The chain links TRBV18 to TRBJ2-5; no firm D call. V was trimmed by 1 base and J by 0 bases, leaving 6 bases between them. The CDR3 is 14 amino acids. CDR1 and CDR2 (germline): KGHSH, LQKENI. The CDR3 here is CASSPRIDQETQYF. DNA of the CDR3: TGTGCCAGCTCACCACGCATAGACCAAGAGACCCAGTACTTC.

V gene TRBV19 combines with J gene TRBJ1-5; no reliable D call. Germline V gene data show CDR1 as LNHDA and CDR2 as SQIVND (reference sequence). V was shortened by 4 bases and J by 3 bases, with 13 bases between the two germline ends. There are 15 residues in the CDR3. Here the CDR3 reads CASSRVQSNNQPQHF. In DNA, the CDR3 is TGTGCCAGTAGTAGGGTACAGAGTAACAATCAGCCCCAGCATTTT.

The V and J genes are TRBV7-8 and TRBJ2-1; 12 nucleotides align to TRBD2. Germline lookup yields CDR1 SGHVS and CDR2 FQNEAQ. With V trimmed by 4 bases and J by 7 bases, 5 bases remained unmatched. There are 15 residues in the CDR3. CDR3 amino acids: CASSWGLAGWNEQFF. Here the CDR3 DNA reads TGTGCCAGCAGCTGGGGACTAGCGGGTTGGAATGAGCAGTTCTTC.

V and J are TRBV4-1 and TRBJ1-1; no clear D. CDR1 and CDR2 (germline): MGHRA, YSYEKL. Trimming took off 4 bases at V and 6 bases at J, with 15 bases between the two ends. The CDR3 contains 14 residues. CDR3 DNA: TGCGCCAGCAGCCCTCCAACCTCGGCGGCTGAAGCTTTCTTT. Translated, it gives CASSPPTSAAEAFF.

The chain is built from TRBV9 and TRBJ2-5; weak D call: TRBD1 (6 bases). Per the germline V gene, CDR1 is SGDLS and CDR2 is YYNGEE. The V end was cut by 4 bases, the J end by 1 base, with 14 bases between. The CDR3 is made up of 15 amino acids. The CDR3 region has the DNA TGTGCCAGCAGCACGAAAGCAGGGGCCCAAGAGACCCAGTACTTC. Encoded protein: CASSTKAGAQETQYF.

CDR3 residues: CASSQDPGLAGFFEQFF. The CDR3 region has the DNA TGTGCCAGCAGCCAAGATCCGGGACTAGCGGGTTTCTTCGAGCAGTTCTTC. The chain links TRBV4-2 to TRBJ2-1; the match to TRBD2 covers 12 bases. This CDR3 has 17 amino acids. After removal of 0 bases from V and 10 bases from J, the junction contained 10 bases not matched to a gene. Per the germline V gene, CDR1 is LGHNA and CDR2 is YNFKEQ.

CDR3 residues: CASSQGLQNTEAFF. The CDR3, as DNA: TGTGCCAGCAGCCAGGGACTACAGAACACTGAAGCTTTCTTT. The chain couples TRBV28 to TRBJ1-1; maybe TRBD1 (5 bases). V lost 6 bases and J 1 base, leaving 12 bases between the germline ends. In germline, CDR1 is MDHEN, CDR2 SYDVKM. CDR3 length: 14 amino acids.

The table lists this clone with a few counts. V usage is TRBV11-2 and J usage is TRBJ1-6; no firm D call. The CDR3 covers 13 residues. The germline V gene has CDR1 SGHAT and CDR2 FQNNGV. Trimming pared 4 bases from V and 7 bases from J, leaving 8 bases between. The DNA of the CDR3 is TGTGCCAGCAGCTCGAAGTTGAATTCACCCCTCCACTTT. The encoded protein is CASSSKLNSPLHF.

This clone was seen only once. The rearrangement joins TRBV18 to TRBJ2-1, with D perhaps TRBD2 (6 bases). The V end was cut by 2 bases, the J end by 13 bases, with 18 bases between. This CDR3 has 14 residues. Per the germline V gene, CDR1 is KGHSH and CDR2 is LQKENI. DNA of the CDR3: TGTGCCAGCTCACCATCTTCGGGACTTCCGACACAGTTCTTC. Translated: CASSPSSGLPTQFF.

V gene TRBV15 combines with J gene TRBJ2-2, with D uncertain. V gave up 0 bases and J gave up 6 bases, with 5 bases separating them. This CDR3 is built from 13 residues. Germline CDR1 and CDR2: LNHNV and YYDKDF (reference sequence). CDR3 sequence reads: CATSRDRPGELFF. The DNA of the CDR3 is TGTGCCACCAGCAGAGATCGACCCGGGGAGCTGTTTTTT.

The chain carries TRBV19 and TRBJ1-4; 10 nucleotides match TRBD1. V trimming: 6 bases; J trimming: 8 bases; junction bases outside the gene matches: 9. CDR1 is LNHDA and CDR2 is SQIVND in the germline V gene (reference sequence). The CDR3 is 15 residues long. In DNA, the CDR3 is TGTGCCAGTAGCCGAGGGACAGGGGTAAAAGAAAAACTGTTTTTT. This gives the protein CASSRGTGVKEKLFF.

The rearrangement joins TRBV5-1 to TRBJ1-1; no reliable D call. The ends were cut back, 3 bases at V and 0 bases at J, with 6 bases in the middle. The CDR3 extends over 13 amino acids. Germline CDR1 and CDR2: SGHRS and YFSETQ. For the CDR3, the DNA is TGCGCCAGCAGCTCCGGTGTGAACACTGAAGCTTTCTTT. As protein: CASSSGVNTEAFF. Filled out from reference TRBV5-1 and TRBJ1-1, the complete variable domain reads KAGVTQTPRYLIKTRGQQVTLSCSPISGHRSVSWYQQTPGQGLQFLFEYFSETQRNKGNFPGRFSGRQFSNSRSEMNVSTLELGDSALYLCASSSGVNTEAFFGQGTRLTVV.

This clone was seen more than once but under ten times. The chain uses TRBV7-2 and TRBJ2-7; a weak D match, TRBD1 (6 bases). Germline CDR1 reads SGHTA; CDR2 reads FQGNSA. The CDR3 is made up of 14 amino acids. Trimming removed 5 bases at V and 6 bases at J, with 17 bases between. Here the CDR3 DNA reads TGTGCCAGCAGCCTCGACAGGATCTTCGGCGAGCAGTACTTC. Amino acids: CASSLDRIFGEQYF.

V is TRBV9 and J is TRBJ1-4, with D hard to call. The V end was cut by 0 bases, the J end by 8 bases, with 14 bases between. The CDR3 loop spans 15 amino acids. The V gene's germline CDR1 is SGDLS and CDR2 YYNGEE. CDR3 residues: CASSVVQGREEKLFF. CDR3 nucleotides: TGTGCCAGCAGCGTAGTTCAAGGAAGGGAGGAAAAACTGTTTTTT.

The J gene is TRBJ1-2, the V gene TRBV5-4, with unresolved D. V was clipped by 0 bases and J by 8 bases, with 14 bases between them. CDR1 is SGHNT and CDR2 is YYREEE in the germline V gene (reference sequence). The CDR3 extends over 14 amino acids. In DNA form, the CDR3 reads TGTGCCAGCAGCTTGGTTGGGTTTGGTTTAGGCTACACCTTC. Its translation: CASSLVGFGLGYTF.

V gene TRBV29-1 combines with J gene TRBJ2-7, with D unresolved. Trimming pared 7 bases from V and 2 bases from J, leaving 18 bases between. This CDR3 spans 14 amino acids. Looked up from germline, CDR1 is SQVTM and CDR2 is ANQGSEA. This CDR3 is CSATQAGHPYEQYF. The CDR3 region has the DNA TGCAGCGCCACTCAAGCCGGCCATCCCTACGAGCAGTACTTC.

The chain links TRBV7-9 to TRBJ2-3; D not resolved. V shed 4 bases and J shed 1 base, with 9 bases lying between them. The length of the CDR3 is 14 residues. Germline loops: CDR1 SEHNR, CDR2 FQNEAQ (reference sequence). The CDR3 protein is CASSSEQRTDTQYF. In nucleotides, the CDR3 is TGTGCCAGCAGCTCGGAGCAACGCACAGATACGCAGTATTTT.

This sequence joins TRBV30 and TRBJ2-7; D might be TRBD2 (7 bases). CDR1 GTSNPN and CDR2 SVGIG come from the germline V gene (reference sequence). This CDR3 spans 14 amino acids. V lost 4 bases to trimming and J lost 2 bases, with 15 bases between them. CDR3: CAWTLGGAPYEQYF. The CDR3 coding sequence is TGTGCCTGGACCTTAGGGGGGGCCCCCTACGAGCAGTACTTC.

This chain joins TRBV29-1 and TRBJ2-3; D not resolved. The CDR3 totals 11 residues. CDR1 is SQVTM and CDR2 is ANQGSEA in the germline V gene. V lost 7 bases and J 6 bases, leaving 11 bases between the germline ends. In DNA form, the CDR3 reads TGCAGCGGTGGGCTAGGGGATACGCAGTATTTT. It translates to CSGGLGDTQYF.

The chain is built from TRBV30 and TRBJ2-2; unclear D gene. The V end was cut by 2 bases, the J end by 7 bases, with 8 bases between. The CDR3 runs 12 residues. CDR1 and CDR2 (germline): GTSNPN, SVGIG (reference sequence). The CDR3 sequence is CAWSKAVGELFF. The DNA of the CDR3 is TGTGCCTGGAGTAAGGCGGTCGGGGAGCTGTTTTTT.

This clone was observed a few times. The rearrangement uses TRBV27 and TRBJ2-1; 10 bases agree with TRBD2. Germline lookup yields CDR1 MNHEY and CDR2 SMNVEV (reference sequence). With V trimmed by 6 bases and J by 6 bases, 5 bases remained unmatched. The CDR3 length is 14 residues. CDR3 sequence reads: CASSQSGRGNEQFF. The CDR3 DNA reads TGTGCCAGCAGCCAAAGCGGGAGGGGCAATGAGCAGTTCTTC.

The chain joins TRBV5-1 to TRBJ2-7, with a tentative D call TRBD2 (6 bases). The J call is doubtful: the DNA matches TRBJ2-5 better. Germline-derived CDR1 and CDR2 are SGHRS and YFSETQ. This CDR3 comprises 15 residues. The CDR3 DNA is TGCGCCAGCAGCTTGGCGGGAGCAAGCCAAGAGACCCAGTACTTC. Protein product: CASSLAGASQETQYF.

This clone was detected once. The chain joins TRBV7-2 to TRBJ2-7, with TRBD1 matching 8 bases. CDR3 length equals 14 residues. J gave up 3 bases and V 7 bases, and 8 bases lay outside the gene matches. The V gene's germline CDR1 is SGHTA and CDR2 FQGNSA. DNA of the CDR3: TGTGCCAGCAACCCAACAGGGGGGATCTACGAGCAGTACTTC. It codes for CASNPTGGIYEQYF.

The V and J genes are TRBV9 and TRBJ2-7; either TRBD1 or TRBD2 may supply D (5 bases each). CDR1 is SGDLS, CDR2 YYNGEE, per germline. This CDR3 is 15 amino acids long. Trimming removed 1 base at V and 0 bases at J, with 11 bases between. The CDR3: CASSVSGTSSYEQYF. The CDR3 coding sequence is TGTGCCAGCAGCGTATCGGGGACCTCCTCCTACGAGCAGTACTTC.

The rearrangement links TRBV7-2 to TRBJ2-7, with unresolved D. From germline, CDR1 is SGHTA and CDR2 FQGNSA. Trimming removed 2 bases from V and 7 bases from J, with 18 bases in between. This CDR3 contains 15 residues. The CDR3 DNA follows: TGTGCCAGCAGCTTATCCCGAAGTATCATTGGTGAGCAGTACTTC. This sequence encodes CASSLSRSIIGEQYF.

The V and J genes are TRBV6-1 and TRBJ2-2; the D is unclear. In germline, CDR1 is MNHNS, CDR2 SASEGT. Trimming took off 6 bases at V and 1 base at J, with 6 bases between the two ends. The CDR3 has 13 residues. The CDR3 reads CASRAQNTGELFF. As DNA, the CDR3 is TGTGCCAGCAGGGCCCAGAACACCGGGGAGCTGTTTTTT.

V is TRBV30 and J is TRBJ2-1, with TRBD2 matching 10 bases. After removal of 0 bases from V and 5 bases from J, the junction contained 4 bases not matched to a gene. Per the germline V gene, CDR1 is GTSNPN and CDR2 is SVGIG (reference sequence). This CDR3 has 15 residues. As DNA, the CDR3 is TGTGCCTGGAGTGTACGGCTAGCGGGGGACAATGAGCAGTTCTTC. This gives the protein CAWSVRLAGDNEQFF.

V usage is TRBV4-2 and J usage is TRBJ1-3, with TRBD1 as a possible D gene (5 bases). Deletions cut 1 base from V and 0 bases from J, with 10 bases between. This CDR3 has 16 residues. Per the germline V gene, CDR1 is LGHNA and CDR2 is YNFKEQ. The CDR3, as DNA: TGTGCCAGCAGCCAAGTTCACAGGACCTCTGGAAACACCATATATTTT. It is translated as CASSQVHRTSGNTIYF.

The chain carries TRBV25-1 and TRBJ1-6; D gene uncertain. The CDR3 has 14 residues. V was pared by 7 bases and J by 0 bases, with 7 bases between. CDR1 and CDR2 from the germline V gene are MGHDK and SYGVNS. The CDR3 sequence: CASKESSYNSPLHF. Written as DNA, the CDR3 is TGTGCCAGCAAGGAAAGCTCCTATAATTCACCCCTCCACTTT. Full variable domain (remainder filled in from reference TRBV25-1 and TRBJ1-6): EADIYQTPRYLVIGTGKKITLECSQTMGHDKMYWYQQDPGMELHLIHYSYGVNSTEKGDLSSESTVSRIRTEHFPLTLESARPSHTSQYLCASKESSYNSPLHFGNGTRLTVT.